This note documents a single TCR beta chain sequence. Its antigen is unidentified. Germline CDR1 MDHEN, CDR2 SYDVKM. The CDR3 spans 14 residues. V lost 5 bases, J lost 7 bases, and 12 bases lay in between. It was with 60 Vbeta and 13 Jbeta primers that the PCR ran. Clones were sequenced by immunoSEQ multiplex PCR, and TCRdb holds only the in-frame ones, with some missing. The sample carries roughly 110,000 clones, 65% to 80% recorded once. The sample originates from a study of cytomegalovirus exposure and HLA in healthy donors. Study-wide results and caveats: Further analysis was carried out later, and it showed several of the most significant clusters appearing linked to common viral pathogens. Reportedly, cytomegalovirus status was diagnosed with high sensitivity and specificity.

The material sequenced was PBMCs. This sequence joins TRBV28 and TRBJ1-6, with D perhaps TRBD1 (5 bases). The sequence was obtained from a young man in good health and CMV-seropositive. CDR3 sequence (DNA): TGTGCCAGCAGTACAGGTTTCGGGAATTCACCCCTCCACTTT. This translates into CASSTGFGNSPLHF.